This T cell receptor beta chain was retrieved from a study of T-cell reconstitution after alpha-beta-depleted transplantation in children. Study findings and constraints: Several hundred expanded graft clones reportedly were the source of alpha-beta T cells about two months after transplant. Recipient T cells and thymic progenitors that survived were the source of the high TCRbeta diversity seen at day 60 in some patients.

Preparing the TCRbeta library involved the use of unique molecular identifiers. Each CDR3 protein is one row after TCRdb ran MiXCR on the PCR reads. Of about 980,000 distinct CDR3 sequences in the sample, around 30% are singletons; the top ten hold under 30%. Notes on this clonotype: Its antigen is unknown.

This sequence was found in a boy in the first two years of life who had a stem cell transplant for SCID, so the T cells may come from the graft donor. The sample here was PBMCs, mostly from graft donor cells, taken 360 days after TCRalphabeta/CD19-depleted stem cell transplant.

The CDR3 nucleotides read TGCGCCAGCAGCTCCGGGACAGGGGGGGACTACGAGCAGTACTTC. This encodes CASSSGTGGDYEQYF. The rearrangement links TRBV5-1 to TRBJ2-7; 11 bases map to TRBD1. Looked up from germline, CDR1 is SGHRS and CDR2 is YFSETQ. This CDR3 region has 15 residues. V lost 3 bases, J lost 3 bases, and 5 bases stayed unmatched.